This passage covers 25 T cell receptor beta chains from one sample sequenced in a study of regulatory T cells in long-lasting Graves disease. Arm-PCR with iRepertoire HTBI primers amplified the CDR3 regions for these TCR beta libraries. TCRdb re-called the multiplex PCR reads with MiXCR, one entry per CDR3 protein. The sample lists 250,000 or so distinct CDR3 sequences, around 18% occurring once. Specified time point: newly diagnosed GD, antithyroid drugs for less than 3 months. The TCR library was prepared using RNA isolated from PBMCs. Separately, the same data were catalogued under a study of T cells in Graves' hyperthyroidism and ophthalmopathy.

Material: peripheral blood mononuclear cells (PBMCs), obtained at new diagnosis, from a patient treated with antithyroid drugs. These receptors came from a woman aged 25 to 39 with Graves disease.

V usage is TRBV5-1 and J usage is TRBJ1-3; D is ambiguous. This CDR3 has 15 residues. Germline V CDR1 and CDR2: SGHRS, YFSETQ. The ends were cut back, 0 bases at V and 6 bases at J, with 13 bases in the middle. CDR3 in amino acids: CASSLDTANKNTIYF. CDR3 coding DNA: TGCGCCAGCAGCTTGGACACGGCGAACAAAAACACCATATATTTT.

As concerns this clonotype: Possible read error: a much larger clone is one base away. The rearrangement uses TRBV7-6 and TRBJ2-7; 9 bases match TRBD1. Germline lookup yields CDR1 SGHVS and CDR2 FNYEAQ. Unmatched junction bases numbered 14, after V lost 4 bases and J lost 7 bases. This CDR3 has 16 residues. The CDR3: CASSSTGQGTYNEQYF. The CDR3 coding sequence is TGTGCCAGCAGCTCCACGGGACAGGGCACCTACAATGAGCAGTACTTC. Filled out from reference TRBV7-6 and TRBJ2-7, the complete variable domain reads GAGVSQSPRYKVTKRGQDVALRCDPISGHVSLYWYRQALGQGPEFLTYFNYEAQQDKSGLPNDRFSAERPEGSISTLTIQRTEQRDSAMYRCASSSTGQGTYNEQYFGPGTRLTVT.

Many counts were recorded for this clonotype. The chain combines TRBV7-9 with TRBJ2-3; unclear D gene. Trimming pared 5 bases from V and 6 bases from J, leaving 6 bases between. The CDR3 sequence is 11 residues long. Germline V CDR1 and CDR2: SEHNR, FQNEAQ (reference sequence). CDR3 bases: TGTGCCAGCAGCACTTGGGATACGCAGTATTTT. Amino acid sequence: CASSTWDTQYF.

The table lists this clonotype with a count of one. The rearrangement joins TRBV5-1 to TRBJ2-3; TRBD2 aligns across 12 bases. Per the germline V gene, CDR1 is SGHRS and CDR2 is YFSETQ. The CDR3 covers 17 residues. With 0 bases clipped from V and 6 bases from J, the junction kept 8 bases outside the gene matches. The CDR3 DNA sequence: TGCGCCAGCAGCTTGGAAGGGGCTAGCGGGGGGGCTGATACGCAGTATTTT. This encodes CASSLEGASGGADTQYF.

CDR3 DNA sequence: TGTGCCAGCAGCTTGTTCCGGGTGACAGGGTTGGAGACCCAGTACTTC. Residues: CASSLFRVTGLETQYF. The chain has TRBV7-9 and TRBJ2-5; 7 positions agree with TRBD1. The CDR3 is 16 residues long. Per germline, CDR1 SEHNR and CDR2 FQNEAQ (reference sequence). J gave up 5 bases and V 3 bases, and 12 bases lay outside the gene matches.

At least ten counts were recorded for this clonotype. This chain links TRBV6-2 or TRBV6-3 with TRBJ2-1; the D gene is possibly TRBD2 (6 bases). Germline values: CDR1 MNHEY, CDR2 SVGEGT. This CDR3 has 17 residues. V lost 2 bases and J lost 3, with 17 bases in between. The CDR3 DNA is TGTGCCAGCAGTTACACGGGGGTTGGAGGGTTCTACAATGAGCAGTTCTTC. Its protein product is CASSYTGVGGFYNEQFF.

This clonotype showed up many times. The chain employs TRBV19 and TRBJ1-2; weak D call: TRBD1 (5 bases). This CDR3 spans 12 amino acids. Germline V gives CDR1 LNHDA, CDR2 SQIVND (reference sequence). V was clipped by 7 bases and J by 8 bases, with 14 bases between them. Here the CDR3 DNA reads TGTGCCAGTATAACGGGGCGAGGAGGCTACACCTTC. This sequence encodes CASITGRGGYTF.

This clonotype was observed at least ten times. The genes are TRBV7-9 and TRBJ2-7; D remains unclear. V was pared by 1 base and J by 4 bases, with 11 bases between. There are 14 residues in the CDR3. CDR1 and CDR2 from the germline V gene are SEHNR and FQNEAQ (reference sequence). CDR3: CASSLGSRLYEQYF. In DNA form, the CDR3 reads TGTGCCAGCAGCTTAGGTAGCCGCCTTTACGAGCAGTACTTC.

The sample holds many counts of this clonotype. The chain recombines TRBV3-1 with TRBJ2-5; tentative D call: TRBD1 (6 bases). This CDR3 is 15 amino acids long. The germline V gene has CDR1 LGHDT and CDR2 YNNKEL (reference sequence). The germline V and J ends were trimmed by 2 bases and 0 bases, with 10 bases remaining between them. The CDR3 loop is CASSQPTGYQETQYF. CDR3 DNA sequence: TGTGCCAGCAGCCAACCGACAGGATACCAAGAGACCCAGTACTTC.

This clonotype was seen many times. The chain has TRBV18 and TRBJ1-2; D remains ambiguous. The V gene's germline CDR1 is KGHSH and CDR2 LQKENI. The CDR3 has 13 amino acids. With 1 base removed from V and 8 bases from J, the gap between germline ends came to 11 bases. Here the CDR3 DNA reads TGTGCCAGCTCACCACGTCTACAGAGGGGCTACACCTTC. Translating gives CASSPRLQRGYTF. The whole variable domain, filled in from reference TRBV18 and TRBJ1-2, reads NAGVMQNPRHLVRRRGQEARLRCSPMKGHSHVYWYRQLPEEGLKFMVYLQKENIIDESGMPKERFSAEFPKEGPSILRIQQVVRGDSAAYFCASSPRLQRGYTFGSGTRLTVV.

The V call is TRBV20-1, the J call TRBJ2-7, with 10 bases that match TRBD2. This CDR3 spans 15 amino acids. J was trimmed by 2 bases and V by 5 bases; bases with no gene match: 9. Germline V gene lookup returns CDR1 DFQATT and CDR2 SNEGSKA (reference sequence). The CDR3 sequence is CSAESGGVRTYEQYF. Written as DNA, the CDR3 is TGCAGTGCTGAGAGCGGGGGGGTGCGGACCTACGAGCAGTACTTC.

The sample holds many counts of this clonotype. The chain is built from TRBV27 and TRBJ1-1; D may be TRBD1 (5 bases). V was cut by 5 bases and J by 1 base, with 17 bases left in between. CDR1 is MNHEY and CDR2 is SMNVEV in the germline V gene (reference sequence). CDR3 length equals 16 residues. The DNA of the CDR3 is TGTGCCAGCAGTCCCGGGAGTAGGGGCCCGAACACTGAAGCTTTCTTT. This gives the protein CASSPGSRGPNTEAFF.

At least ten counts were recorded for this clonotype. The chain carries TRBV12-3 or TRBV12-4 and TRBJ2-3; a possible D gene is TRBD1 (5 bases). The CDR3 sequence is 17 residues long. V lost 5 bases to trimming and J lost 1 base, with 19 bases between them. CDR3 sequence: CASSPDMAELGTDTQYF. CDR3 DNA sequence: TGTGCCAGCAGTCCGGACATGGCGGAACTGGGCACAGATACGCAGTATTTT.

This chain connects TRBV15 to TRBJ2-5, with no clear D. CDR3 length: 15 residues. The V gene's germline CDR1 is LNHNV and CDR2 YYDKDF (reference sequence). V lost 0 bases, J lost 3 bases, and 11 bases lay in between. This chain's CDR3 is CATSREDIAKETQYF. CDR3 sequence (DNA): TGTGCCACCAGCAGAGAAGACATCGCAAAAGAGACCCAGTACTTC.

This clonotype occurred many times. The chain recombines TRBV4-1 with TRBJ2-2, with unresolved D. With 4 bases removed from V and 7 bases from J, the gap between germline ends came to 10 bases. In germline, CDR1 is MGHRA, CDR2 YSYEKL. This CDR3 region has 13 residues. CDR3 residues: CASSPPKDGELFF. CDR3 nucleotides: TGCGCCAGCAGCCCCCCCAAGGACGGGGAGCTGTTTTTT.

The chain joins TRBV2 to TRBJ1-2, with 9 bases matching TRBD1. V trimming: 10 bases; J trimming: 2 bases; junction bases outside the gene matches: 23. The germline gives CDR1 SNHLY, CDR2 FYNNEI. The CDR3 has 19 amino acids. Here the CDR3 reads CAIGDRAGAKVANNYGYTF. In DNA, the CDR3 is TGTGCCATCGGGGACAGGGCTGGGGCCAAGGTGGCCAACAACTATGGCTACACCTTC.

Many counts were recorded for this clonotype. The chain employs TRBV3-1 and TRBJ1-3; D unresolved. The V end was cut by 1 base, the J end by 4 bases, with 17 bases between. The germline V gene has CDR1 LGHDT and CDR2 YNNKEL (reference sequence). This CDR3 has 17 amino acids. CDR3 loop: CASSQGFASQAGNTIYF. CDR3 sequence (DNA): TGTGCCAGCAGCCAAGGATTCGCAAGCCAAGCCGGAAACACCATATATTTT.

This clonotype was counted between two and nine times. The V call is TRBV6-4, the J call TRBJ1-2; D uncertain. This CDR3 has 14 amino acids. In germline, CDR1 is MRHNA, CDR2 SNTAGT. The germline V and J ends were trimmed by 0 bases and 4 bases, with 9 bases remaining between them. CDR3 sequence: CASSDSPARYGYTF. For the CDR3, the DNA is TGTGCCAGCAGTGACTCCCCCGCCCGCTATGGCTACACCTTC.

V usage is TRBV12-3 or TRBV12-4 and J usage is TRBJ2-2; 8 bases match TRBD2. This CDR3 contains 12 residues. The V and J ends lost 3 bases and 16 bases, in that order; junction bases with no gene match: 7. CDR3 loop: CASSFWASGPFF. CDR3 nucleotides: TGTGCCAGCAGTTTTTGGGCTAGCGGGCCGTTTTTT.

The chain employs TRBV10-3 and TRBJ1-1; D not resolved. Germline V gives CDR1 ENHRY, CDR2 SYGVKD. Trimming shortened V by 6 bases and J by 8 bases, and 13 bases separated the two germline ends. The CDR3 loop spans 12 amino acids. Here the CDR3 reads CAIRAEVSEAFF. CDR3 sequence (DNA): TGTGCCATCAGGGCCGAGGTTTCGGAAGCTTTCTTT.

With regard to this clonotype: In this CDR3 the conserved last residue, phenylalanine or tryptophan, is missing, so a read error is likely. V usage is TRBV9 and J usage is TRBJ2-7; TRBD2 matches at 8 bases. J lost 0 bases, V lost 4 bases, and 3 bases had no gene match. This CDR3 region has 14 residues. The germline V gene has CDR1 SGDLS and CDR2 YYNGEE. CDR3 sequence reads: CASSTSGSSYEQYL. CDR3 bases: TGTGCCAGCAGCACTAGCGGTAGCTCCTACGAGCAGTACTTG.

A few counts support this clonotype. The V gene is TRBV29-1, the J gene TRBJ2-2; 7 bases map to TRBD1. Germline trimming cut 4 bases from V and 1 base from J; bases unmatched to any gene: 3. Germline lookup yields CDR1 SQVTM and CDR2 ANQGSEA. This CDR3 spans 14 amino acids. CDR3 coding DNA: TGCAGCGTTGTAGGGGACAGGAACACCGGGGAGCTGTTTTTT. Protein: CSVVGDRNTGELFF.

The chain joins TRBV5-1 to TRBJ2-1, with no clear D. CDR3 size: 15 residues. The germline V gene has CDR1 SGHRS and CDR2 YFSETQ. With 5 bases removed from V and 1 base from J, the gap between germline ends came to 13 bases. For the CDR3, the DNA is TGCGCCAGCAGGGCTTTGGACGGATCCTACAATGAGCAGTTCTTC. It yields the protein CASRALDGSYNEQFF.

This clonotype was seen many times. The V call is TRBV27, the J call TRBJ2-3; D is undetermined. Trimming left V 6 bases short and J 2 bases short, with 18 bases between. CDR1 and CDR2 from the germline V gene are MNHEY and SMNVEV (reference sequence). There are 16 residues in the CDR3. The CDR3 is CASRAGTDGHTDTQYF. The CDR3 nucleotides read TGTGCCAGCAGAGCCGGAACCGACGGGCACACAGATACGCAGTATTTT.

This clonotype was found once. It differs at one base from a far larger clone, so likely a read error. The chain combines TRBV11-2 with TRBJ2-5, with D hard to call. Germline CDR1 SGHAT, CDR2 FQNNGV. This CDR3 is built from 13 residues. V was clipped by 5 bases and J by 4 bases, with 11 bases between them. This CDR3 reads CASSLTGLETQYF. The CDR3, as DNA: TGTGCCAGCAGCCTAACGGGTTTAGAGACCCAGTACTTC.